A single sample is the source of the 22 T cell receptor beta chains below, sequenced in a study of blood T cell repertoires in COVID-19. The table came from immunoSEQ multiplex PCR; TCRdb's copy has only in-frame clones and leaves some out. The sample has under 400,000 clones, roughly nine tenths seen once; the top ten hold roughly 3.9%. The sample was peripheral blood. These receptors were obtained from a woman aged 55-75 years with COVID-19, enrolled during active disease.

CDR3 in DNA: TGTGCCAGCAGCTCCCCTGCCGGGAATTTGGTCGAGCAGTACTTC. It specifies CASSSPAGNLVEQYF. The chain joins TRBV11-1 to TRBJ2-7, with a weak D call TRBD2 (5 bases). The germline gives CDR1 SGHAT, CDR2 FQDESV (reference sequence). The CDR3 spans 15 residues. Trimming removed 4 bases at V and 6 bases at J, with 19 bases between.

The chain employs TRBV6-5 and TRBJ2-7, with a possible D match to TRBD2 (6 bases). Between the trimmed V and J ends, which lost 2 bases and 3 bases, there was a span of 11 bases. Germline V gives CDR1 MNHEY, CDR2 SVGAGI. The CDR3 loop spans 14 amino acids. The chain's CDR3 is CASSYKTSSYEQYF. The CDR3 nucleotides read TGTGCCAGCAGTTACAAGACTAGTAGCTACGAGCAGTACTTC.

This clone was seen just once. The gene calls are TRBV10-2 and TRBJ1-1; D is unclear. The CDR3 length is 13 residues. Germline values: CDR1 WSHSY, CDR2 SAAADI. Trimming shortened V by 6 bases and J by 1 base, and 9 bases separated the two germline ends. CDR3 amino acids: CASSYSRNTEAFF. In nucleotides, the CDR3 is TGCGCCAGCAGCTACAGTAGGAACACTGAAGCTTTCTTT.

The chain joins TRBV27 to TRBJ2-7, with 8 bases aligning to TRBD1. From germline, CDR1 is MNHEY and CDR2 SMNVEV (reference sequence). V dropped 4 bases and J dropped 2; count of bases not matched to a gene: 7. The CDR3 has 15 residues. CDR3 nucleotides: TGTGCCAGCAGTTATATACAGGGGGGACCCTACGAGCAGTACTTC. It yields the protein CASSYIQGGPYEQYF.

The V gene is TRBV30, the J gene TRBJ1-1; TRBD1 agrees at 10 bases. V gave up 4 bases and J gave up 5 bases; unmatched junction bases: 4. Per the germline V gene, CDR1 is GTSNPN and CDR2 is SVGIG (reference sequence). This CDR3 is built from 13 residues. CDR3: CAWMGQGRTEAFF. CDR3 DNA: TGTGCCTGGATGGGACAGGGGCGAACTGAAGCTTTCTTT.

DNA of the CDR3: TGTGCCAGTAGTATGGCAGGGGGCGGCATCAGCAATCAGCCCCAGCATTTT. Amino acid sequence: CASSMAGGGISNQPQHF. The chain combines TRBV19 with TRBJ1-5, with 8 bases fitting TRBD1. CDR1 is LNHDA, CDR2 SQIVND, per germline (reference sequence). The CDR3 is made up of 17 amino acids. The junction had 8 bases not matched to a gene; V was cut back by 3 bases and J by 1 base.

This clone was seen only once. The rearrangement joins TRBV19 to TRBJ1-1; D call uncertain. CDR3 length: 11 amino acids. Germline V gene lookup returns CDR1 LNHDA and CDR2 SQIVND (reference sequence). V lost 5 bases to trimming and J lost 3 bases, with 4 bases between them. The CDR3 sequence is CASSFYTEAFF. The CDR3 bases are TGTGCCAGTAGTTTCTACACTGAAGCTTTCTTT.

J is TRBJ1-4 and V is TRBV5-8; D may be TRBD1 (5 bases). With 2 bases removed from V and 8 bases from J, the gap between germline ends came to 16 bases. The CDR3 has 15 amino acids. Germline CDR1 SGHTS, CDR2 YDEGEE. CDR3 sequence reads: CASSFGLRRGEKLFF. The CDR3 nucleotides read TGTGCCAGCAGCTTCGGGTTGAGACGGGGGGAAAAACTGTTTTTT.

The genes are TRBV2 and TRBJ1-2; D remains unclear. Germline V lookup: CDR1 SNHLY, CDR2 FYNNEI. The CDR3 extends over 14 amino acids. V dropped 3 bases and J dropped 3 bases, with 11 bases sitting between them. The CDR3 DNA reads TGTGCCAGCAGTGAGTCGGGAACCGACTATGGCTACACCTTC. Its translation is CASSESGTDYGYTF.

The CDR3 spells CASRKTRGETQYF. The CDR3 region has the DNA TGTGCCAGCAGGAAGACTAGAGGGGAGACCCAGTACTTC. The chain combines TRBV2 with TRBJ2-5; weak D call: TRBD2 (6 bases). The CDR3 consists of 13 residues. The germline gives CDR1 SNHLY, CDR2 FYNNEI. With 6 bases removed from V and 5 bases from J, the gap between germline ends came to 13 bases.

This clone was counted once. V and J are TRBV25-1 and TRBJ1-6; a weak D match, TRBD1 (5 bases). Trimming removed 3 bases from V and 6 bases from J, with 12 bases in between. The CDR3 length is 15 residues. From germline, CDR1 is MGHDK and CDR2 SYGVNS. CDR3 region: CASSDSGRGNSPLHF. CDR3 DNA sequence: TGTGCCAGCAGTGATTCGGGGCGGGGTAATTCACCCCTCCACTTT.

The rearrangement uses TRBV6-5 and TRBJ1-6, with D possibly matching TRBD1 (5 bases). The CDR3 runs 16 residues. Per germline, CDR1 MNHEY and CDR2 SVGAGI. V gave up 4 bases and J gave up 7 bases, with 17 bases separating them. CDR3 DNA sequence: TGTGCCAGCAGTTCCACTACATGGGGCAACAATTCACCCCTCCACTTT. Translated, it gives CASSSTTWGNNSPLHF.

DNA for the CDR3: TGTGCCAGCAGGACGGACAGGCGTTCCTACGAGCAGTACTTC. Translation: CASRTDRRSYEQYF. This chain links TRBV6-5 with TRBJ2-7; 7 nucleotides align to TRBD1. The CDR3 length is 14 residues. Looked up from germline, CDR1 is MNHEY and CDR2 is SVGAGI. Losses at the gene ends were 6 bases for V and 1 base for J; bases not matched to a gene: 6.

The chain joins TRBV7-3 to TRBJ2-5, with 10 positions matching TRBD1. The V gene's germline CDR1 is SGHTA and CDR2 FQGTGA. V trimming: 4 bases; J trimming: 3 bases; junction bases outside the gene matches: 5. The length of the CDR3 is 15 residues. The CDR3 coding sequence is TGTGCCAGCAGCTCGACAGGGGGCTACGAAGAGACCCAGTACTTC. This gives the protein CASSSTGGYEETQYF.

The chain has TRBV28 and TRBJ1-4, with D possibly TRBD1 on 6 matching bases. Germline-derived CDR1 and CDR2 are MDHEN and SYDVKM. This CDR3 has 13 amino acids. The ends were cut back, 7 bases at V and 6 bases at J, with 12 bases in the middle. This chain's CDR3 is CASNTGLDEKLFF. CDR3 DNA sequence: TGTGCCAGCAACACAGGGTTGGATGAAAAACTGTTTTTT.

The chain combines TRBV5-1 with TRBJ2-3, with unresolved D. This CDR3 contains 12 residues. Germline V CDR1 and CDR2: SGHRS, YFSETQ. The V and J ends lost 4 bases and 6 bases respectively, with 9 bases between them. The CDR3 loop is CASSPGLDTQYF. The CDR3 DNA follows: TGCGCCAGCAGCCCAGGTCTCGATACGCAGTATTTT.

The V call is TRBV9, the J call TRBJ2-5; D unclear. V was pared by 4 bases and J by 5 bases, with 12 bases between. The CDR3 is made up of 13 amino acids. The V gene's germline CDR1 is SGDLS and CDR2 YYNGEE. The CDR3 spells CASSYRARETQYF. CDR3 DNA sequence: TGTGCCAGCAGCTACCGCGCTAGGGAGACCCAGTACTTC.

J is TRBJ2-2 and V is TRBV7-6, with a possible D match to TRBD1 (5 bases). The CDR3 contains 15 residues. CDR1 is SGHVS and CDR2 is FNYEAQ in the germline V gene. V was clipped by 5 bases and J by 2 bases, with 12 bases between them. As DNA, the CDR3 is TGTGCCAGCAGCCTAGGGGCGCTTAACACCGGGGAGCTGTTTTTT. Encoded protein: CASSLGALNTGELFF. Based on the CDR3 plus reference TRBV7-6 and TRBJ2-2, the full variable domain is GAGVSQSPRYKVTKRGQDVALRCDPISGHVSLYWYRQALGQGPEFLTYFNYEAQQDKSGLPNDRFSAERPEGSISTLTIQRTEQRDSAMYRCASSLGALNTGELFFGEGSRLTVL.

The chain has TRBV10-3 and TRBJ1-2, with D perhaps matching TRBD1 (5 bases). Looked up from germline, CDR1 is ENHRY and CDR2 is SYGVKD. The CDR3 runs 15 residues. The V end was cut by 4 bases, the J end by 1 base, with 13 bases between. The CDR3 sequence is CAISVSQGLNYGYTF. CDR3 DNA sequence: TGTGCCATCAGTGTTTCGCAGGGCCTTAACTATGGCTACACCTTC.

Notes on this clone: Different DNA sequences within this sample yield the same CDR3. This chain uses TRBV5-1 with TRBJ1-5, with D perhaps TRBD1 (6 bases). Trimming removed 4 bases at V and 0 bases at J, with 11 bases between. This CDR3 is built from 15 residues. Germline V gene data show CDR1 as SGHRS and CDR2 as YFSETQ. This CDR3 reads CASSPGQNSNQPQHF. The CDR3 DNA sequence: TGCGCCAGCAGCCCCGGACAGAATAGCAATCAGCCCCAGCATTTT. The whole variable domain, filled in from reference TRBV5-1 and TRBJ1-5, reads KAGVTQTPRYLIKTRGQQVTLSCSPISGHRSVSWYQQTPGQGLQFLFEYFSETQRNKGNFPGRFSGRQFSNSRSEMNVSTLELGDSALYLCASSPGQNSNQPQHFGDGTRLSIL.

The rearrangement links TRBV28 to TRBJ2-3; 12 nucleotides match TRBD2. V lost 8 bases and J lost 6; bases outside the gene matches: 9. This CDR3 has 15 amino acids. Germline V lookup: CDR1 MDHEN, CDR2 SYDVKM. As DNA, the CDR3 is TGTGCCAGCGGAAACAGGGGGACTAGCGGGGATACGCAGTATTTT. Residues: CASGNRGTSGDTQYF. The full variable domain, rest sourced from reference TRBV28 and TRBJ2-3, is DVKVTQSSRYLVKRTGEKVFLECVQDMDHENMFWYRQDPGLGLRLIYFSYDVKMKEKGDIPEGYSVSREKKERFSLILESASTNQTSMYLCASGNRGTSGDTQYFGPGTRLTVL.

The table lists this clone with a few counts. This chain joins TRBV28 and TRBJ1-4; D gene uncertain. V was trimmed by 8 bases and J by 7 bases, leaving 5 bases between them. CDR3 size: 10 residues. Germline lookup yields CDR1 MDHEN and CDR2 SYDVKM. The CDR3 reads CASAGEKLFF. CDR3 sequence (DNA): TGTGCCAGCGCAGGTGAAAAACTGTTTTTT.